Listed below are T cell receptor beta chains from one sample, sequenced in a study of blood T cell repertoires in COVID-19. Generated by immunoSEQ multiplex PCR, the TCRdb table keeps only in-frame clones and is missing some. The sample contains around 330,000 clones, around 90% of which appear only once. The sample was PBMCs or T cells enriched from blood (not recorded which). The receptors were gathered from a man between 60 and 75 years old who had recovered from COVID-19. Both conserved end residues are part of each CDR3. Each record gives: clone size, D gene, V gene, J gene, CDR3 protein, CDR3 DNA. D genes are given only for firm matches. Clone size appears in some rows only: once, few, many, or a class for an expanded clone.

>once|TRBD1|TRBV5-1|TRBJ1-2
CARPGTGIFYGYTF
TGCGCCAGACCCGGGACAGGGATTTTCTATGGCTACACCTTC
>-|-|TRBV9|TRBJ2-2
CASSSYASGSGGTGELFF
TGTGCCAGCAGCTCTTACGCCAGCGGTAGCGGCGGCACCGGGGAGCTGTTTTTT
>once|-|TRBV7-9|TRBJ2-7
CASSLGPAGGEQYF
TGTGCCAGCAGCTTAGGACCCGCAGGAGGTGAGCAGTACTTC
>-|-|TRBV7-9|TRBJ1-4
CASSWREANEKLFF
TGTGCCAGCAGCTGGAGGGAGGCTAATGAAAAACTGTTTTTT
>-|-|TRBV4-1|TRBJ1-2
CASSQGSGGYLYGYTF
TGCGCCAGCAGCCAAGGGTCGGGAGGTTACCTCTATGGCTACACCTTC
>once|TRBD1|TRBV7-6|TRBJ2-2
CASSLGQGTTGELFF
TGTGCCAGCAGCTTAGGACAGGGGACCACCGGGGAGCTGTTTTTT
>-|TRBD1|TRBV24-1|TRBJ2-1
CATSDPPGTGIDEQFF
TGTGCCACCAGTGATCCACCCGGGACAGGGATCGATGAGCAGTTCTTC
>-|-|TRBV6-5|TRBJ2-7
CASSYGRGEWEYF
TGTGCCAGCAGTTACGGCAGAGGAGAATGGGAGTACTTC
>-|-|TRBV6-6|TRBJ1-1
CASSFPGGTEAFF
TGTGCCAGCAGTTTCCCCGGGGGCACTGAAGCTTTCTTT
>-|TRBD2|TRBV28|TRBJ2-3
CASRGGGTDTQYF
TGTGCCAGCCGGGGGGGAGGGACAGATACGCAGTATTTT
>-|-|TRBV30|TRBJ1-2
CAWGDRPYGYTF
TGTGCCTGGGGAGACAGGCCCTATGGCTACACCTTC
>once|TRBD2|TRBV9|TRBJ2-5
CASSVGGLARRETQYF
TGTGCCAGCAGCGTAGGGGGACTAGCGCGGCGGGAGACCCAGTACTTC
>-|-|TRBV12-3/TRBV12-4|TRBJ2-5
CASSSGPGGTQYF
TGTGCCAGCAGCTCCGGGCCCGGGGGGACCCAGTACTTC
>-|-|TRBV4-2|TRBJ2-1
CASSQDRGSVAYNEQFF
TGTGCCAGCAGCCAAGATCGAGGGAGTGTCGCCTACAATGAGCAGTTCTTC
>-|-|TRBV7-2|TRBJ2-1
CASSLFPGEQFF
TGTGCCAGCAGCTTATTTCCCGGTGAGCAGTTCTTC
>-|TRBD1|TRBV2|TRBJ1-2
CASITDRGVWKDGYTF
TGTGCCAGCATTACGGACAGGGGAGTCTGGAAGGATGGCTACACCTTC
>-|-|TRBV7-3|TRBJ2-2
CASSSNTGELFF
TGTGCCAGCAGCTCTAACACCGGGGAGCTGTTTTTT
>once|TRBD1|TRBV5-1|TRBJ2-3
CASAWDSKSTDTQYF
TGCGCCAGCGCTTGGGACAGCAAAAGCACAGATACGCAGTATTTT
>-|-|TRBV28|TRBJ1-5
CASSFRQGLDQPQHF
TGTGCCAGCAGTTTTAGGCAGGGCTTGGATCAGCCCCAGCATTTT
>-|TRBD1|TRBV27|TRBJ2-2
CASSLRTGTNTGELFF
TGTGCCAGCAGCCTCCGGACAGGGACGAACACCGGGGAGCTGTTTTTT
>few|TRBD1|TRBV5-1|TRBJ1-1
CASGRTGMNTEAFF
TGCGCCAGCGGACGGACAGGGATGAACACTGAAGCTTTCTTT
>-|-|TRBV21-1|TRBJ1-2
CASRGQGPYGYTF
TGTGCCAGCAGAGGGCAGGGGCCCTACGGCTACACCTTC
>-|-|TRBV19|TRBJ2-5
CASTRGAGAQETQYF
TGTGCCAGTACGCGGGGTGCTGGGGCTCAAGAGACCCAGTACTTC
>-|-|TRBV19|TRBJ2-1
CASSIGGGGYNEQFF
TGTGCCAGTAGTATAGGGGGGGGCGGATACAATGAGCAGTTCTTC
>once|TRBD1|TRBV18|TRBJ2-2
CASSLTTGRTTGELFF
TGTGCCAGCTCACTTACGACAGGGCGTACCACCGGGGAGCTGTTTTTT
>-|-|TRBV6-5|TRBJ1-2
CASSYLLPAGGYTF
TGTGCCAGCAGTTACCTACTCCCGGCGGGTGGCTACACCTTC
>-|TRBD1|TRBV6-2/TRBV6-3|TRBJ1-5
CASSYYGTGSQPQHF
TGTGCCAGCAGTTACTATGGGACAGGGAGTCAGCCCCAGCATTTT
>once|-|TRBV2|TRBJ2-6
CASSPQGTGANVLTF
TGTGCCAGCAGTCCACAGGGTACTGGGGCCAACGTCCTGACTTTC
>-|-|TRBV5-4|TRBJ2-7
CASSSRGRVIGEQYF
TGTGCCAGCAGTTCTCGTGGCAGGGTTATTGGGGAGCAGTACTTC
>-|-|TRBV5-6|TRBJ2-1
CASSGGQRGGEQFF
TGTGCCAGCAGCGGGGGACAAAGGGGCGGTGAGCAGTTCTTC
>-|-|TRBV28|TRBJ1-5
CASSLYRQPQHF
TGTGCCAGCAGTTTATATCGGCAGCCCCAGCATTTT
>-|-|TRBV6-2/TRBV6-3|TRBJ2-5
CASSYSSRETQYF
TGTGCCAGCAGTTACTCGAGCAGGGAGACCCAGTACTTC
>few|-|TRBV11-2|TRBJ2-2
CASSIRGGNTGELFF
TGTGCCAGCAGCATCAGAGGGGGGAACACCGGGGAGCTGTTTTTT
>-|TRBD1|TRBV4-1|TRBJ2-7
CASSRAPGQGLEQYF
TGCGCCAGCAGCCGAGCACCGGGACAGGGCTTGGAGCAGTACTTC
>-|-|TRBV5-8|TRBJ1-5
CASSLTGLSQPQHF
TGTGCCAGCAGCTTGACAGGGCTTAGTCAGCCCCAGCATTTT
>-|-|TRBV5-5|TRBJ1-2
CASSGEGTTFYGYTF
TGTGCCAGCAGCGGAGAGGGGACTACCTTCTATGGCTACACCTTC
>once|TRBD1|TRBV24-1|TRBJ2-7
CATSRGQGYEQYF
TGTGCCACCAGTCGGGGACAGGGCTACGAGCAGTACTTC
>-|TRBD1|TRBV4-1|TRBJ1-2
CASSRGDRVYGYTF
TGCGCCAGCAGCCGAGGGGACAGGGTGTATGGCTACACCTTC
>-|-|TRBV2|TRBJ2-1
CASSGESSYNEQFF
TGTGCCAGCAGTGGAGAAAGTTCCTACAATGAGCAGTTCTTC
>-|TRBD1|TRBV28|TRBJ1-1
CASSFGTGRNTEAFF
TGTGCCAGCAGTTTCGGGACAGGGAGGAACACTGAAGCTTTCTTT
>-|-|TRBV18|TRBJ1-4
CASSPGRATNEKLFF
TGTGCCAGCTCACCAGGGCGAGCAACTAATGAAAAACTGTTTTTT
>-|TRBD1|TRBV19|TRBJ1-1
CASSIPGTGGFTEAFF
TGTGCCAGTAGTATACCCGGGACAGGGGGATTTACTGAAGCTTTCTTT
>-|TRBD1|TRBV24-1|TRBJ2-1
CATSAGTGVSYNEQFF
TGTGCCACCAGTGCCGGGACAGGCGTCTCCTACAATGAGCAGTTCTTC
>-|-|TRBV29-1|TRBJ2-7
CSVAVRDYEQYF
TGCAGCGTCGCAGTCCGGGACTACGAGCAGTACTTC
>-|-|TRBV27|TRBJ2-1
CASKPPGQYNEQFF
TGTGCCAGCAAGCCCCCAGGACAGTACAATGAGCAGTTCTTC
>-|TRBD2|TRBV7-9|TRBJ2-7
CASSLGRASGSYEQYF
TGTGCCAGCAGCTTAGGGAGGGCTAGCGGGAGTTACGAGCAGTACTTC
>-|TRBD1|TRBV11-3|TRBJ2-7
CASSSGTGGYEQYF
TGTGCCAGCAGCTCCGGGACAGGCGGATACGAGCAGTACTTC
>-|TRBD2|TRBV4-2|TRBJ2-3
CASSLTLAGGPSTDTQYF
TGTGCCAGCAGCCTAACTCTAGCGGGAGGGCCTAGCACAGATACGCAGTATTTT
>-|-|TRBV7-9|TRBJ2-1
CASSLGFDSGYYNEQFF
TGTGCCAGCAGCTTAGGCTTCGACAGCGGGTACTACAATGAGCAGTTCTTC
>-|TRBD1|TRBV2|TRBJ1-6
CASSESYTAGGNSPLHF
TGTGCCAGCAGTGAATCATATACGGCAGGGGGGAATTCACCCCTCCACTTT
>-|TRBD1|TRBV6-2/TRBV6-3|TRBJ2-7
CASSYGTAFYEQYF
TGTGCCAGCAGTTACGGGACAGCATTCTACGAGCAGTACTTC
>-|TRBD1|TRBV9|TRBJ2-7
CASSSKRTGGGYEQYF
TGTGCCAGCAGCTCCAAAAGGACAGGGGGCGGGTACGAGCAGTACTTC
>-|TRBD2|TRBV4-2|TRBJ2-1
CASSQEGLGREQFF
TGTGCCAGCAGCCAAGAGGGACTAGGGAGGGAGCAGTTCTTC
>-|-|TRBV18|TRBJ2-7
CASQNTGTYEQYF
TGTGCCAGCCAAAATACAGGGACCTACGAGCAGTACTTC
>few|TRBD1|TRBV19|TRBJ1-5
CASSIDIQGQPQHF
TGTGCCAGTAGTATAGACATACAGGGGCAGCCCCAGCATTTT
>-|-|TRBV19|TRBJ1-5
CASTLGRGQEPQHF
TGTGCCAGTACCCTGGGGAGGGGCCAGGAGCCCCAGCATTTT
>-|TRBD2|TRBV19|TRBJ2-1
CASSRTSGASSYNEQFF
TGTGCCAGTAGTCGGACTAGCGGGGCCAGCTCCTACAATGAGCAGTTCTTC